One sample yielded the 5 T cell receptor beta chains listed below, sequenced in a study of blood T cell repertoires in COVID-19. Profiling relied on immunoSEQ multiplex PCR, and the TCRdb table lists in-frame clones only, not all of them. Among 350,000 to 550,000 clones listed, around 89% were seen once. The source material was peripheral blood. The receptor source for this set is a woman aged 25 to 45 with acute or convalescent COVID-19.

The V and J genes are TRBV7-2 and TRBJ1-5; 9 positions match TRBD1. Germline V lookup: CDR1 SGHTA, CDR2 FQGNSA. The CDR3 consists of 14 residues. The V segment lost 6 bases and the J segment 7 bases; nucleotides outside the gene matches: 7. The CDR3 bases are TGTGCCAGCAGAACACAGGGGGCTGGGCAGCCCCAGCATTTT. Translated, it gives CASRTQGAGQPQHF.

V usage is TRBV4-1 and J usage is TRBJ2-1; D not certain. CDR1 MGHRA and CDR2 YSYEKL come from the germline V gene. V was pared by 2 bases and J by 6 bases, with 2 bases between. CDR3 length: 11 amino acids. CDR3 sequence reads: CASSQLNEQFF. The CDR3 DNA follows: TGCGCCAGCAGCCAACTCAATGAGCAGTTCTTC.

This chain links TRBV29-1 with TRBJ2-5; the D gene is possibly TRBD1 (6 bases). V was pared by 6 bases and J by 5 bases, with 19 bases between. CDR1 is SQVTM, CDR2 ANQGSEA, per germline. This CDR3 is 14 amino acids long. The CDR3 nucleotides are TGCAGCGTAGGTTACAGGGAGACGTATGAGACCCAGTACTTC. It yields the protein CSVGYRETYETQYF.

V usage is TRBV6-2 or TRBV6-3 and J usage is TRBJ1-6; D is unclear. This CDR3 contains 13 residues. Germline values: CDR1 MNHEY, CDR2 SVGEGT. The ends were cut back, 4 bases at V and 9 bases at J, with 10 bases in the middle. The CDR3 here is CASSLTRGSPLHF. The CDR3 DNA sequence: TGTGCCAGCAGTTTAACGCGTGGTTCACCCCTCCACTTT.

This clone was seen a single time. This chain links TRBV3-1 (or the pseudogene TRBV3-2) with TRBJ2-7; the match to TRBD2 covers 7 bases. Trimming cost V 4 bases and J 5 bases; bases outside gene matches: 8. The CDR3 spans 14 residues. Germline-derived CDR1 and CDR2 are LGHDT and YNNKEL (reference sequence). The CDR3 DNA reads as TGTGCCAGCAGCCTACCGGGGAGGGCCCACGAGCAGTACTTC. This encodes CASSLPGRAHEQYF.